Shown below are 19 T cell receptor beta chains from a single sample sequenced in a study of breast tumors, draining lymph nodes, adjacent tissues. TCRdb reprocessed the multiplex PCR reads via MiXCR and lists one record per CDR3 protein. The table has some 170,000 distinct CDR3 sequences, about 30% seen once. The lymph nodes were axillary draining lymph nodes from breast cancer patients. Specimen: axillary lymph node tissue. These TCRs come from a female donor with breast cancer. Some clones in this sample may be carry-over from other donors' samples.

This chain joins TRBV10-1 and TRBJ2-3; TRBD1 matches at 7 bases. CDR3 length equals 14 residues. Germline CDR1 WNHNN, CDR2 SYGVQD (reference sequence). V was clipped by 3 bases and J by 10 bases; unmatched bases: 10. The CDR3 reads CASSDRQGSDAQYF. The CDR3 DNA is TGCGCCAGCAGTGACCGACAGGGTTCAGACGCGCAGTATTTT.

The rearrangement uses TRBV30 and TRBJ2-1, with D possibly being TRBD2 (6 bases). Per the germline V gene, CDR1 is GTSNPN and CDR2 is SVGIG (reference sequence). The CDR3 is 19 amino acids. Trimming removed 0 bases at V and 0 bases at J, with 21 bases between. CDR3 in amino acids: CAWSVGSDKRRGSYNEQFF. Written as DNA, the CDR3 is TGTGCCTGGAGTGTCGGGTCCGATAAGCGGAGGGGCTCCTACAATGAGCAGTTCTTC.

Here the CDR3 reads CATSDHGLAGDADEQYF. As DNA, the CDR3 is TGTGCCACCAGTGACCACGGACTAGCGGGAGACGCCGACGAGCAGTACTTC. The rearrangement links TRBV24-1 to TRBJ2-7; TRBD2 agrees at 13 bases. The junction had 10 bases not matched to a gene; V was cut back by 4 bases and J by 5 bases. The CDR3 loop spans 17 amino acids. Germline CDR1 and CDR2: KGHDR and SFDVKD.

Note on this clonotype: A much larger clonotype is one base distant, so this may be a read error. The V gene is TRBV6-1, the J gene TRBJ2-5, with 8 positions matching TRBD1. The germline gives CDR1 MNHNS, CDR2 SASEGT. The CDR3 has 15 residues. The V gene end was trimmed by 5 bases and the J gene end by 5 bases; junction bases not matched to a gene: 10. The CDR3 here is CASSQSGGAGETQYF. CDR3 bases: TGTGCCAGCAGTCAATCAGGGGGCGCAGGCGAGACCCAGTACTTC.

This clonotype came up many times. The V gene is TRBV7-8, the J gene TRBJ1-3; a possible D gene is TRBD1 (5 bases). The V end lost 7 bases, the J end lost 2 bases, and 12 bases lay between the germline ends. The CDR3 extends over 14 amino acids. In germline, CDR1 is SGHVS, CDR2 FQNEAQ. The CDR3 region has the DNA TGTGCCAGCACCACCAGGGTAACTGGAAACACCATATATTTT. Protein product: CASTTRVTGNTIYF.

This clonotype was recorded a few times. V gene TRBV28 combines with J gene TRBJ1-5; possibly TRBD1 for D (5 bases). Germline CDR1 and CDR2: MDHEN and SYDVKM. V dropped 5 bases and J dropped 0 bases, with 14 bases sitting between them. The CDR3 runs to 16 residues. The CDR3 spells CASSNTGEYSNQPQHF. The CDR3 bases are TGTGCCAGCAGTAATACGGGGGAATATAGCAATCAGCCCCAGCATTTT.

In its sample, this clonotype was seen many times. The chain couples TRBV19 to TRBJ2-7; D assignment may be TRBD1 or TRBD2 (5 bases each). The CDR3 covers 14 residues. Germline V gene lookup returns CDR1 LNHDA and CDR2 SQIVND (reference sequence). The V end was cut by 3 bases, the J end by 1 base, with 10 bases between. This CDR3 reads CASSIGTFSYEQYF. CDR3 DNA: TGTGCCAGTAGTATCGGGACGTTTTCCTACGAGCAGTACTTC.

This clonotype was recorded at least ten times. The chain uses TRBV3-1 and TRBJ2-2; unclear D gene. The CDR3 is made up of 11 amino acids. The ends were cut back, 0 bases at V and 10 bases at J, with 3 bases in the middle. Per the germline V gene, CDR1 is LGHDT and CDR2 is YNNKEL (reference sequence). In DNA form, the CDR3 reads TGTGCCAGCAGCCAAGAATCGGAGCTGTTTTTT. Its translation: CASSQESELFF.

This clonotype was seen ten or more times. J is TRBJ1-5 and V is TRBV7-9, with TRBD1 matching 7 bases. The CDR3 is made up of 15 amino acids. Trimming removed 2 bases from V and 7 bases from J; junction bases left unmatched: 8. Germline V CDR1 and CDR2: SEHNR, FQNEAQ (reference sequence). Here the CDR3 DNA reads TGTGCCAGCAGCTTACCGACAGGGTCCGTGCAGCCCCAGCATTTT. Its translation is CASSLPTGSVQPQHF.

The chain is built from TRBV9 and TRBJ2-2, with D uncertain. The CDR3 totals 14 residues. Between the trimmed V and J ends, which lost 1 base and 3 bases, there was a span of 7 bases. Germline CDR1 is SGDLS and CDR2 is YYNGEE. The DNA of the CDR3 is TGTGCCAGCAGCGTAACTCCTGACACCGGGGAGCTGTTTTTT. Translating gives CASSVTPDTGELFF.

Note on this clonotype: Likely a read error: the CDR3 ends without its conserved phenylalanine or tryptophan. The CDR3 DNA follows: TGTGCCAGCAGCCCCCTCCAGCATCTT. Amino acid sequence: CASSPLQHL. V gene TRBV7-3 combines with J gene TRBJ1-5; D ambiguous. V lost 5 bases, J lost 12 bases, and 5 bases lay in between. CDR1 is SGHTA and CDR2 is FQGTGA in the germline V gene. The CDR3 length is 9 residues.

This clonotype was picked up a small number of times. CDR3 loop: CASSLVGPGGVDEQFF. The CDR3, as DNA: TGTGCCAGCAGCTTGGTAGGGCCGGGGGGAGTCGATGAGCAGTTCTTC. This sequence joins TRBV5-6 and TRBJ2-1, with 7 bases matching TRBD2. Germline values: CDR1 SGHDT, CDR2 YYEEEE. The CDR3 covers 16 residues. Germline trimming cut 0 bases from V and 8 bases from J; bases unmatched to any gene: 11.

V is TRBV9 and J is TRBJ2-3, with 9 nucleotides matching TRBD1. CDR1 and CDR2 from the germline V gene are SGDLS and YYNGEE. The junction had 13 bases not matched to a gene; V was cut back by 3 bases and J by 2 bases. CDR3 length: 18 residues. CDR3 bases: TGTGCCAGCAGCGAACCGACAGGGGGGGACTCCCACACAGATACGCAGTATTTT. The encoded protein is CASSEPTGGDSHTDTQYF.

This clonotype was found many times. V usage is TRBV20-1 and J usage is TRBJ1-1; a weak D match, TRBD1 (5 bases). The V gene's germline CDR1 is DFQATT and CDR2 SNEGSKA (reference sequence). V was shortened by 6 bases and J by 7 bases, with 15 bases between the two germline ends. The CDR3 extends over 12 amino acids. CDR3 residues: CSAWDGQFEAFF. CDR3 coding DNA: TGCAGTGCATGGGACGGCCAGTTTGAAGCTTTCTTT.

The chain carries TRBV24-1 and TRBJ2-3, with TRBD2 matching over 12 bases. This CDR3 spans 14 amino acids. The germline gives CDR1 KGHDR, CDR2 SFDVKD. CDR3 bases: TGTGCACCCTCCGGGACTAGCGGGTTAGATACGCAGTATTTT. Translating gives CAPSGTSGLDTQYF.

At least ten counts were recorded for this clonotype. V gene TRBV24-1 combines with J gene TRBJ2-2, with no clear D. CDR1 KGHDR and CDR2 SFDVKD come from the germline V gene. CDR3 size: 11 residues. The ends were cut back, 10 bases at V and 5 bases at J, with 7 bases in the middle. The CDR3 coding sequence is TGTGCCACTGGGTGGACCGGGGAGCTGTTTTTT. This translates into CATGWTGELFF.

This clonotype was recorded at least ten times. The CDR3 nucleotides read TGTGCCAGCAGCCAAGAGATGGGCCAAACCTCTGGAAACACCATATATTTT. Its translation: CASSQEMGQTSGNTIYF. V usage is TRBV3-1 and J usage is TRBJ1-3, with D unclear. From germline, CDR1 is LGHDT and CDR2 YNNKEL (reference sequence). CDR3 size: 17 residues. Trimming pared 0 bases from V and 0 bases from J, leaving 12 bases between.

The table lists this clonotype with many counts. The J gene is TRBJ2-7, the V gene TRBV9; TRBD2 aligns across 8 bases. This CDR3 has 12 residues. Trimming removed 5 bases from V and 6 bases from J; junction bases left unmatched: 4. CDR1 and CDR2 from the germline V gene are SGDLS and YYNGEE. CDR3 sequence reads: CASSTGGGEQYF. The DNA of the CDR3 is TGTGCCAGCAGTACGGGGGGGGGCGAGCAGTACTTC.

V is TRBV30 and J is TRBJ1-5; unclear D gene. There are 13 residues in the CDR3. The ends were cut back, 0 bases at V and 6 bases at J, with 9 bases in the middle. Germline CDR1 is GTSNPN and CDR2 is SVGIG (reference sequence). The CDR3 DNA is TGTGCCTGGAGTGTACCACCTTTTCAGCCCCAGCATTTT. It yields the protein CAWSVPPFQPQHF.